The 27 T cell receptor beta chains below all came from one sample that was sequenced in a study of blood T cell repertoires in COVID-19. The repertoire was sequenced with immunoSEQ multiplex PCR; TCRdb's copy has only in-frame clones and lacks some. Of approximately 63,000 clones in the sample, roughly 85% were seen once. Sequenced sample: peripheral blood. The receptor source for this set is a woman of 80 years or more with acute or convalescent COVID-19.

V is TRBV3-1 (or the pseudogene TRBV3-2) and J is TRBJ2-7; 10 nucleotides line up with TRBD2. The CDR3 consists of 15 residues. Trimming removed 3 bases from V and 3 bases from J; junction bases left unmatched: 5. CDR1 and CDR2 (germline): LGHDT, YNNKEL (reference sequence). DNA of the CDR3: TGTGCCAGCAGCCAGGGACTAGCGTATTACTACGAGCAGTACTTC. Protein product: CASSQGLAYYYEQYF.

The gene calls are TRBV7-8 and TRBJ2-7, with TRBD1 matching 12 bases. This CDR3 comprises 16 residues. V shed 5 bases, J shed 4 bases, and the junction held 9 bases outside the gene matches. CDR1 is SGHVS, CDR2 FQNEAQ, per germline. The DNA for the CDR3 is TGTGCCAGCAGCGAGACCGGGACAGGGGGCTTGTACGAGCAGTACTTC. Translated, it gives CASSETGTGGLYEQYF. The full variable domain, with the rest looked up from reference TRBV7-8 and TRBJ2-7, is GAGVSQSPRYKVAKRGQDVALRCDPISGHVSLFWYQQALGQGPEFLTYFQNEAQLDKSGLPSDRFFAERPEGSVSTLKIQRTQQEDSAVYLCASSETGTGGLYEQYFGPGTRLTVT.

In its sample, this clone was seen once. This rearrangement joins TRBV30 to TRBJ1-5, with D possibly being TRBD1 (5 bases). This CDR3 has 13 amino acids. V was shortened by 4 bases and J by 3 bases, with 10 bases between the two germline ends. Germline values: CDR1 GTSNPN, CDR2 SVGIG (reference sequence). In nucleotides, the CDR3 is TGTGCCTGGACAGGGAATTCCAATCAGCCCCAGCATTTT. Its translation: CAWTGNSNQPQHF. Full variable domain (missing parts from reference TRBV30 and TRBJ1-5): SQTIHQWPATLVQPVGSPLSLECTVEGTSNPNLYWYRQAAGRGLQLLFYSVGIGQISSEVPQNLSASRPQDRQFILSSKKLLLSDSGFYLCAWTGNSNQPQHFGDGTRLSIL.

This clone has more than one count but fewer than ten. The chain uses TRBV18 and TRBJ1-2, with D possibly TRBD1 on 5 matching bases. The CDR3 consists of 13 residues. Germline-derived CDR1 and CDR2 are KGHSH and LQKENI. Trimming shortened V by 3 bases and J by 4 bases, and 9 bases separated the two germline ends. CDR3 loop: CASSPGQGYGYTF. Here the CDR3 DNA reads TGTGCCAGCTCACCTGGGCAGGGCTATGGCTACACCTTC. Complete variable domain (other parts from reference TRBV18 and TRBJ1-2): NAGVMQNPRHLVRRRGQEARLRCSPMKGHSHVYWYRQLPEEGLKFMVYLQKENIIDESGMPKERFSAEFPKEGPSILRIQQVVRGDSAAYFCASSPGQGYGYTFGSGTRLTVV.

The gene calls are TRBV11-2 and TRBJ2-2; 7 nucleotides line up with TRBD2. CDR1 and CDR2 (germline): SGHAT, FQNNGV. After removal of 5 bases from V and 5 bases from J, the junction contained 11 bases not matched to a gene. This CDR3 region has 16 residues. The CDR3 DNA reads as TGTGCCAGCAGCCCACCCGCGGGGGTCACTACCGGGGAGCTGTTTTTT. Its protein is CASSPPAGVTTGELFF.

This chain links TRBV5-8 with TRBJ2-5; 11 nucleotides agree with TRBD1. This CDR3 region has 15 residues. The V gene end was trimmed by 4 bases and the J gene end by 5 bases; junction bases not matched to a gene: 7. Germline V lookup: CDR1 SGHTS, CDR2 YDEGEE. The CDR3 DNA is TGTGCCAGCAGCCCCCCCGGGACAGGGGGGGAGACCCAGTACTTC. This encodes CASSPPGTGGETQYF.

This sequence joins TRBV7-2 and TRBJ2-5; D unresolved. The CDR3 runs 15 residues. CDR1 is SGHTA, CDR2 FQGNSA, per germline. Trimming took 2 bases from V and 1 from J, leaving 11 bases between them. The CDR3 coding sequence is TGTGCCAGCAGCTTATTAGCTTGGAGCCAAGAGACCCAGTACTTC. As protein: CASSLLAWSQETQYF.

The chain combines TRBV5-1 with TRBJ2-5; maybe TRBD1 (6 bases). CDR1 and CDR2 from the germline V gene are SGHRS and YFSETQ. The length of the CDR3 is 12 residues. V was cut by 3 bases and J by 5 bases, with 8 bases left in between. As DNA, the CDR3 is TGCGCCAGCAGCTCTCAGGGGGAGACCCAGTACTTC. Translating it yields CASSSQGETQYF.

The rearrangement joins TRBV28 to TRBJ1-6, with TRBD1 matching 9 bases. Germline V CDR1 and CDR2: MDHEN, SYDVKM. Losses at the gene ends were 3 bases for V and 7 bases for J; bases not matched to a gene: 4. The CDR3 length is 15 residues. CDR3 loop: CASSFPGQGNSPLHF. DNA of the CDR3: TGTGCCAGCAGTTTCCCGGGACAGGGAAATTCACCCCTCCACTTT.

This clone was seen a single time. The V call is TRBV19, the J call TRBJ1-1; TRBD1 might be the D (5 bases). Trimming pared 10 bases from V and 0 bases from J, leaving 12 bases between. Germline V CDR1 and CDR2: LNHDA, SQIVND (reference sequence). The CDR3 has 13 residues. For the CDR3, the DNA is TGTGCCACCTCCTCACAGGTGAACACTGAAGCTTTCTTT. Amino acids: CATSSQVNTEAFF.

This sequence joins TRBV3-1 (or the pseudogene TRBV3-2) and TRBJ2-7; 7 bases are shared with TRBD2. J lost 2 bases, V lost 4 bases, and 8 bases had no gene match. This CDR3 is built from 15 residues. Germline V CDR1 and CDR2: LGHDT, YNNKEL (reference sequence). CDR3 DNA: TGTGCCAGCAGCCGAGGGAGGGCTGACGCCTACGAGCAGTACTTC. It specifies CASSRGRADAYEQYF.

This clone was counted a single time. The chain links TRBV6-1 to TRBJ2-7; D not certain. CDR1 is MNHNS, CDR2 SASEGT, per germline. The CDR3 length is 12 residues. The V gene lost 0 bases and the J gene lost 3 bases, with 3 bases spanning the gap. CDR3 bases: TGTGCCAGCAGTGAAGCCCGCTACGAGCAGTACTTC. Its protein product is CASSEARYEQYF.

V usage is TRBV12-3 or TRBV12-4 and J usage is TRBJ2-1; no firm D call. The CDR3 loop spans 11 amino acids. V dropped 4 bases and J dropped 10 bases, with 8 bases sitting between them. The CDR3 protein is CASSSLVEQFF. The CDR3 region has the DNA TGTGCCAGCAGTTCCTTAGTGGAGCAGTTCTTC.

The chain combines TRBV6-2 or TRBV6-3 with TRBJ1-1; D might be TRBD1 (5 bases). Germline V lookup: CDR1 MNHEY, CDR2 SVGEGT. The germline V and J ends were trimmed by 2 bases and 4 bases, with 11 bases remaining between them. The CDR3 sequence is 14 residues long. The CDR3 nucleotides read TGTGCCAGCAGTTACGGCAGGGTAGCCACTGAAGCTTTCTTT. Protein product: CASSYGRVATEAFF.

The chain combines TRBV7-2 with TRBJ2-3; possible D gene TRBD2, 6 bases. Trimming shortened V by 5 bases and J by 6 bases, and 9 bases separated the two germline ends. CDR3 size: 12 residues. Germline values: CDR1 SGHTA, CDR2 FQGNSA. The CDR3: CASSRLGDTQYF. In nucleotides, the CDR3 is TGTGCCAGCAGCCGACTAGGTGATACGCAGTATTTT.

Here the CDR3 DNA reads TGTGCCAGCAGTTTGAAGGGCGGGCAGCCCCAGCATTTT. Amino acids: CASSLKGGQPQHF. This chain joins TRBV12-3 or TRBV12-4 and TRBJ1-5; D not resolved. The CDR3 length is 13 residues. V lost 3 bases, J lost 7 bases, and 10 bases lay in between.

V usage is TRBV18 and J usage is TRBJ2-1; tentative D call: TRBD2 (6 bases). The CDR3 has 14 residues. Germline values: CDR1 KGHSH, CDR2 LQKENI. The V end lost 2 bases, the J end lost 9 bases, and 14 bases lay between the germline ends. CDR3 amino acids: CASSPAGDWVEQFF. CDR3 sequence (DNA): TGTGCCAGCTCACCAGCCGGGGACTGGGTTGAGCAGTTCTTC.

In DNA, the CDR3 is TGTGCCAGCAGCTTAGTCCCGAAACAGAGCTCTGGAAACACCATATATTTT. Its translation is CASSLVPKQSSGNTIYF. This chain joins TRBV7-6 and TRBJ1-3; D remains ambiguous. This CDR3 has 17 residues. From germline, CDR1 is SGHVS and CDR2 FNYEAQ. Between the trimmed V and J ends, which lost 1 base and 0 bases, there was a span of 13 bases.

Details on this clone: The same CDR3 arises from other DNA sequences in this sample as well. J is TRBJ2-6 and V is TRBV19; D gene uncertain. Germline-derived CDR1 and CDR2 are LNHDA and SQIVND (reference sequence). The CDR3 is 15 residues long. The V gene lost 5 bases and the J gene lost 1 base, with 9 bases spanning the gap. The CDR3 DNA follows: TGTGCCAGTAGTCCGTCGGGTTCTGGGGCCAACGTCCTGACTTTC. This gives the protein CASSPSGSGANVLTF. The full variable domain, with the rest looked up from reference TRBV19 and TRBJ2-6, is DGGITQSPKYLFRKEGQNVTLSCEQNLNHDAMYWYRQDPGQGLRLIYYSQIVNDFQKGDIAEGYSVSREKKESFPLTVTSAQKNPTAFYLCASSPSGSGANVLTFGAGSRLTVL.

The J gene is TRBJ1-1, the V gene TRBV9; 8 positions match TRBD1. The CDR3 length is 14 residues. The V gene end was trimmed by 5 bases and the J gene end by 5 bases; junction bases not matched to a gene: 8. The germline CDR1 and CDR2 sequences are SGDLS and YYNGEE. CDR3: CASRSGQGGTEAFF. DNA of the CDR3: TGTGCCAGCAGATCAGGACAGGGTGGAACTGAAGCTTTCTTT.

The rearrangement uses TRBV7-2 and TRBJ2-1; possibly TRBD2 for D (6 bases). The CDR3 is made up of 15 amino acids. The V and J ends lost 5 bases and 7 bases respectively, with 18 bases between them. Germline-derived CDR1 and CDR2 are SGHTA and FQGNSA. The DNA of the CDR3 is TGTGCCAGCAGCCAGACCCCGGGACTTCAAAATGAGCAGTTCTTC. Its protein is CASSQTPGLQNEQFF. Complete variable domain (other parts from reference TRBV7-2 and TRBJ2-1): GAGVSQSPSNKVTEKGKDVELRCDPISGHTALYWYRQSLGQGLEFLIYFQGNSAPDKSGLPSDRFSAERTGGSVSTLTIQRTQQEDSAVYLCASSQTPGLQNEQFFGPGTRLTVL.

The chain joins TRBV30 to TRBJ2-7; perhaps TRBD1 as D (6 bases). The CDR3 runs to 12 residues. Germline V gene sequence: CDR1 GTSNPN, CDR2 SVGIG (reference sequence). V lost 5 bases and J lost 3, with 11 bases in between. The CDR3, as DNA: TGTGCCTGGGGGACACAGGGCTACGAGCAGTACTTC. Translating it yields CAWGTQGYEQYF.

V gene TRBV29-1 combines with J gene TRBJ1-1; no clear D. The germline V gene encodes CDR1 SQVTM and CDR2 ANQGSEA. Trimming left V 4 bases short and J 5 bases short, with 11 bases between. This CDR3 spans 12 amino acids. For the CDR3, the DNA is TGCAGCGTTGTTCGCGGCCCGACTGAAGCTTTCTTT. This encodes CSVVRGPTEAFF.

V is TRBV27 and J is TRBJ2-3, with 9 positions matching TRBD1. V lost 7 bases, J lost 2 bases, and 10 bases stayed unmatched. This CDR3 spans 16 amino acids. CDR1 is MNHEY and CDR2 is SMNVEV in the germline V gene (reference sequence). This CDR3 reads CASIKTGTGTTDTQYF. CDR3 DNA sequence: TGTGCCAGCATAAAGACCGGGACAGGGACCACAGATACGCAGTATTTT.

V and J are TRBV7-9 and TRBJ1-2; D is uncertain. V lost 5 bases and J lost 4, with 8 bases in between. Germline CDR1 and CDR2: SEHNR and FQNEAQ (reference sequence). The CDR3 sequence is 12 residues long. The CDR3 sequence: CASSLNSYGYTF. The CDR3 bases are TGTGCCAGCAGCCTCAACAGCTATGGCTACACCTTC.

The rearrangement uses TRBV29-1 and TRBJ2-5; 8 bases map to TRBD1. This CDR3 has 15 residues. V trimming: 4 bases; J trimming: 4 bases; junction bases outside the gene matches: 11. Per the germline V gene, CDR1 is SQVTM and CDR2 is ANQGSEA. The CDR3 nucleotides are TGCAGCGTTGGGCCAAGCGGACAGGGCGGAGAGACCCAGTACTTC. It codes for CSVGPSGQGGETQYF.

The chain carries TRBV12-3 or TRBV12-4 and TRBJ1-5; D is perhaps TRBD1 (5 bases). V was cut by 7 bases and J by 2 bases, with 9 bases left in between. This CDR3 comprises 13 residues. The CDR3 sequence: CASTPGGNQPQHF. CDR3 DNA sequence: TGTGCCAGCACGCCGGGGGGCAATCAGCCCCAGCATTTT.